Listed here are 27 T cell receptor beta chains from one sample, sequenced in a study of PD-1 blockade in classical Hodgkin lymphoma. The repertoire was sequenced with immunoSEQ multiplex PCR; TCRdb's copy has only in-frame clones and lacks some. In the table there are tens of thousands of clones, 93% of which are singletons. Each patient experienced a relapse that followed autologous stem cell transplantation, and brentuximab vedotin exposure varied. The sequencing used peripheral blood mononuclear cells (PBMCs), collected at baseline. All receptors come from a human donor with classical Hodgkin lymphoma.

This clone was counted only a few times. V usage is TRBV6-4 and J usage is TRBJ1-6, with no clear D. V lost 2 bases, J lost 5 bases, and 4 bases lay in between. CDR3 length: 13 amino acids. The germline V gene encodes CDR1 MRHNA and CDR2 SNTAGT. CDR3 DNA sequence: TGTGCCAGCAGTGACAGGGATAATTCACCCCTCCACTTT. Translated: CASSDRDNSPLHF.

This chain joins TRBV6-1 and TRBJ2-7; perhaps TRBD1 as D (6 bases). The germline V and J ends were trimmed by 3 bases and 0 bases, with 9 bases remaining between them. There are 14 residues in the CDR3. Germline CDR1 and CDR2: MNHNS and SASEGT. CDR3 sequence: CASSDTTGSYEQYF. The CDR3, as DNA: TGTGCCAGCAGTGATACGACAGGCTCCTACGAGCAGTACTTC.

This chain links TRBV7-6 with TRBJ2-7, with D hard to call. CDR3 length: 14 residues. Germline lookup yields CDR1 SGHVS and CDR2 FNYEAQ. Deletions cut 5 bases from V and 1 base from J, with 12 bases between. Here the CDR3 DNA reads TGTGCCAGCAGCCTAGGGATGGGATCCTACGAGCAGTACTTC. This codes for CASSLGMGSYEQYF.

In its sample, this clone was seen once. The V call is TRBV9, the J call TRBJ1-1; the D is unclear. CDR3 length: 15 residues. Trimming shortened V by 0 bases and J by 4 bases, and 13 bases separated the two germline ends. Germline-derived CDR1 and CDR2 are SGDLS and YYNGEE. In nucleotides, the CDR3 is TGTGCCAGCAGCGTAGATTGGGGAAGGAGCACTGAAGCTTTCTTT. Amino acid sequence: CASSVDWGRSTEAFF.

This clone has just a few counts. V and J are TRBV5-1 and TRBJ2-3; D not certain. CDR3 length: 14 residues. Germline loops: CDR1 SGHRS, CDR2 YFSETQ. V was shortened by 0 bases and J by 1 base, with 6 bases between the two germline ends. The CDR3 nucleotides read TGCGCCAGCAGCTTGGCTTGGGGCACAGATACGCAGTATTTT. This sequence encodes CASSLAWGTDTQYF. The whole variable domain, filled in from reference TRBV5-1 and TRBJ2-3, reads KAGVTQTPRYLIKTRGQQVTLSCSPISGHRSVSWYQQTPGQGLQFLFEYFSETQRNKGNFPGRFSGRQFSNSRSEMNVSTLELGDSALYLCASSLAWGTDTQYFGPGTRLTVL.

The chain recombines TRBV19 with TRBJ1-1; a possible D gene is TRBD1 (6 bases). Germline CDR1 reads LNHDA; CDR2 reads SQIVND (reference sequence). With 6 bases removed from V and 3 bases from J, the gap between germline ends came to 8 bases. The CDR3 extends over 12 amino acids. DNA of the CDR3: TGTGCCAGTAGAAGGGGGGACACTGAAGCTTTCTTT. It yields the protein CASRRGDTEAFF.

The chain's CDR3 is CASSSPIEETQYF. CDR3 DNA sequence: TGTGCCAGCAGCTCTCCCATAGAAGAGACCCAGTACTTC. This chain uses TRBV5-4 with TRBJ2-5, with no clear D. Trimming stripped 3 bases from V and 3 bases from J, with 9 bases between. The germline V gene encodes CDR1 SGHNT and CDR2 YYREEE (reference sequence). The CDR3 totals 13 residues.

The chain employs TRBV30 and TRBJ1-3, with D perhaps matching TRBD1 (5 bases). The CDR3 consists of 15 residues. Trimming took off 0 bases at V and 0 bases at J, with 9 bases between the two ends. The germline CDR1 and CDR2 sequences are GTSNPN and SVGIG (reference sequence). CDR3 in amino acids: CAWSVPGASGNTIYF. The CDR3 DNA sequence: TGTGCCTGGAGTGTACCCGGGGCCTCTGGAAACACCATATATTTT.

The gene calls are TRBV7-8 and TRBJ2-7, with D perhaps TRBD1 or TRBD2 (5 bases each). The CDR3 contains 16 residues. Germline V gene data show CDR1 as SGHVS and CDR2 as FQNEAQ. V lost 4 bases, J lost 0 bases, and 16 bases lay in between. CDR3 sequence reads: CASSSITGTLSYEQYF. CDR3 coding DNA: TGTGCCAGCAGCTCAATAACCGGGACGCTCTCCTACGAGCAGTACTTC.

The chain carries TRBV15 and TRBJ2-3; D call uncertain. V was pared by 1 base and J by 2 bases, with 4 bases between. Germline V gives CDR1 LNHNV, CDR2 YYDKDF (reference sequence). The CDR3 totals 13 residues. CDR3 region: CATSRVATDTQYF. DNA for the CDR3: TGTGCCACCAGCAGAGTAGCCACAGATACGCAGTATTTT. Drawing the rest from reference TRBV15 and TRBJ2-3, the complete variable domain is DAMVIQNPRYQVTQFGKPVTLSCSQTLNHNVMYWYQQKSSQAPKLLFHYYDKDFNNEADTPDNFQSRRPNTSFCFLDIRSPGLGDTAMYLCATSRVATDTQYFGPGTRLTVL.

CDR3 bases: TGTGCCAGCACCATGACAAGCGGGGGGTTGGAGACCCAGTACTTC. As protein: CASTMTSGGLETQYF. The V call is TRBV9, the J call TRBJ2-5; 9 bases line up with TRBD2. Germline trimming cut 6 bases from V and 5 bases from J; bases unmatched to any gene: 11. CDR3 size: 15 residues. CDR1 is SGDLS and CDR2 is YYNGEE in the germline V gene.

This chain uses TRBV7-3 with TRBJ2-2; 8 bases are a match to TRBD1. Per germline, CDR1 SGHTA and CDR2 FQGTGA. The CDR3 has 16 amino acids. V was pared by 0 bases and J by 4 bases, with 4 bases of the junction left unmatched. CDR3 amino acids: CASSLTGRGRTGELFF. Here the CDR3 DNA reads TGTGCCAGCAGCTTAACTGGCAGGGGGCGCACCGGGGAGCTGTTTTTT. The variable domain in full, with the rest retrieved from reference TRBV7-3 and TRBJ2-2, is GAGVSQTPSNKVTEKGKYVELRCDPISGHTALYWYRQSLGQGPEFLIYFQGTGAADDSGLPNDRFFAVRPEGSVSTLKIQRTERGDSAVYLCASSLTGRGRTGELFFGEGSRLTVL.

The gene calls are TRBV28 and TRBJ2-2; D may correspond to TRBD1 or TRBD2 (5 bases each). Per germline, CDR1 MDHEN and CDR2 SYDVKM. This CDR3 is built from 14 residues. Trimming cost V 3 bases and J 3 bases, with 8 bases left between them. The DNA for the CDR3 is TGTGCCAGCAGTTTTCCGGGGCACACCGGGGAGCTGTTTTTT. The encoded protein is CASSFPGHTGELFF.

J is TRBJ2-3 and V is TRBV10-2, with a tentative D call TRBD2 (6 bases). This CDR3 has 15 residues. The V gene's germline CDR1 is WSHSY and CDR2 SAAADI. V was shortened by 5 bases and J by 0 bases, with 12 bases between the two germline ends. CDR3 amino acids: CASSWSSGSTDTQYF. For the CDR3, the DNA is TGCGCCAGCAGTTGGAGTAGCGGCAGCACAGATACGCAGTATTTT.

The V and J genes are TRBV14 and TRBJ2-5, with D unclear. CDR1 is SGHDN and CDR2 is FVKESK in the germline V gene. CDR3 size: 11 residues. V was shortened by 4 bases and J by 5 bases, with 5 bases between the two germline ends. CDR3 region: CASSLTETQYF. As DNA, the CDR3 is TGTGCCAGCAGCCTGACTGAGACCCAGTACTTC.

The chain carries TRBV27 and TRBJ2-3; no clear D. CDR1 and CDR2 from the germline V gene are MNHEY and SMNVEV (reference sequence). The V and J ends lost 7 bases and 0 bases respectively, with 8 bases between them. This CDR3 has 13 amino acids. The chain's CDR3 is CASTSYSTDTQYF. The CDR3 DNA follows: TGTGCCAGCACCTCGTATAGCACAGATACGCAGTATTTT.

The chain is built from TRBV9 and TRBJ2-5; D unclear. The CDR3 contains 15 residues. Looked up from germline, CDR1 is SGDLS and CDR2 is YYNGEE. V lost 0 bases and J lost 1, with 10 bases in between. CDR3 in DNA: TGTGCCAGCAGCGTAGCTGATCTACCCCAAGAGACCCAGTACTTC. Protein: CASSVADLPQETQYF. Looking up the rest from reference TRBV9 and TRBJ2-5 gives the full variable domain: DSGVTQTPKHLITATGQRVTLRCSPRSGDLSVYWYQQSLDQGLQFLIQYYNGEERAKGNILERFSAQQFPDLHSELNLSSLELGDSALYFCASSVADLPQETQYFGPGTRLLVL.

The rearrangement links TRBV13 to TRBJ2-5; TRBD2 matches at 10 bases. The V gene's germline CDR1 is PRHDT and CDR2 FYEKMQ (reference sequence). V gave up 4 bases and J gave up 5 bases; unmatched junction bases: 16. The CDR3 covers 18 residues. The CDR3: CASSSSGVAGGSGETQYF. The CDR3 coding sequence is TGTGCCAGCAGCTCCTCTGGGGTAGCGGGGGGCTCTGGCGAGACCCAGTACTTC.

V gene TRBV5-1 combines with J gene TRBJ2-7; 8 bases match TRBD1. There are 14 residues in the CDR3. Looked up from germline, CDR1 is SGHRS and CDR2 is YFSETQ. After removal of 0 bases from V and 3 bases from J, the junction contained 2 bases not matched to a gene. CDR3 region: CASSLAGGGYEQYF. In DNA, the CDR3 is TGCGCCAGCAGCTTGGCAGGGGGCGGCTACGAGCAGTACTTC.

The chain has TRBV27 and TRBJ1-4; 7 bases align to TRBD1. This CDR3 region has 15 residues. Per the germline V gene, CDR1 is MNHEY and CDR2 is SMNVEV (reference sequence). The J segment lost 8 bases and the V segment lost 4 bases, leaving 10 bases of the junction unmatched. The CDR3: CASSSRQGMEEKLFF. The DNA of the CDR3 is TGTGCCAGCAGTTCTAGACAGGGAATGGAAGAAAAACTGTTTTTT.

The chain uses TRBV2 and TRBJ1-1; D is unresolved. Looked up from germline, CDR1 is SNHLY and CDR2 is FYNNEI. The CDR3 totals 16 residues. V lost 0 bases, J lost 0 bases, and 11 bases lay in between. Here the CDR3 DNA reads TGTGCCAGCAGTGAAGCGCGTCTCAACATGAACACTGAAGCTTTCTTT. Amino acid sequence: CASSEARLNMNTEAFF.

V and J are TRBV6-5 and TRBJ2-7; the D is unclear. Trimming left V 2 bases short and J 1 base short, with 12 bases between. This CDR3 region has 15 residues. Per germline, CDR1 MNHEY and CDR2 SVGAGI. The CDR3 DNA reads TGTGCCAGCAGTTACCGGTCTCAGGCTTCCTACGAGCAGTACTTC. Translating it yields CASSYRSQASYEQYF.

The gene calls are TRBV7-2 and TRBJ2-3; D gene unclear. CDR1 and CDR2 from the germline V gene are SGHTA and FQGNSA. The CDR3 loop spans 14 amino acids. V dropped 1 base and J dropped 4 bases, with 9 bases sitting between them. The CDR3 is CASSLGVSPDTQYF. For the CDR3, the DNA is TGTGCCAGCAGCTTAGGAGTCTCACCAGATACGCAGTATTTT.

The V and J genes are TRBV5-4 and TRBJ2-3, with TRBD2 matching 13 bases. Germline assignment: CDR1 SGHNT and CDR2 YYREEE (reference sequence). The junction had 9 bases not matched to a gene; V was cut back by 5 bases and J by 6 bases. The CDR3 runs to 16 residues. This CDR3 is CASSPGLAGVGDTQYF. As DNA, the CDR3 is TGTGCCAGCAGTCCCGGACTAGCGGGAGTGGGGGATACGCAGTATTTT.

The chain is built from TRBV18 and TRBJ2-7, with a tentative D call TRBD1 (5 bases). The V end lost 2 bases, the J end lost 2 bases, and 10 bases lay between the germline ends. This CDR3 has 14 residues. Germline CDR1 and CDR2: KGHSH and LQKENI. Here the CDR3 DNA reads TGTGCCAGCTCACCAGGTCAGGGTCCCTACGAGCAGTACTTC. This translates into CASSPGQGPYEQYF.

The chain joins TRBV7-8 to TRBJ1-1; 9 bases line up with TRBD1. Germline V gives CDR1 SGHVS, CDR2 FQNEAQ. CDR3 size: 19 residues. V lost 1 base, J lost 3 bases, and 15 bases stayed unmatched. The CDR3 nucleotides are TGTGCCAGCAGCTTAGTTTGGGACAGGGTCGGGATTGGAGACACTGAAGCTTTCTTT. It encodes CASSLVWDRVGIGDTEAFF.

The chain employs TRBV7-9 and TRBJ2-5; D ambiguous. Germline loops: CDR1 SEHNR, CDR2 FQNEAQ (reference sequence). V lost 1 base to trimming and J lost 5 bases, with 11 bases between them. The CDR3 consists of 14 residues. Here the CDR3 reads CASSLGIGKETQYF. As DNA, the CDR3 is TGTGCCAGCAGCTTAGGTATAGGGAAGGAGACCCAGTACTTC.